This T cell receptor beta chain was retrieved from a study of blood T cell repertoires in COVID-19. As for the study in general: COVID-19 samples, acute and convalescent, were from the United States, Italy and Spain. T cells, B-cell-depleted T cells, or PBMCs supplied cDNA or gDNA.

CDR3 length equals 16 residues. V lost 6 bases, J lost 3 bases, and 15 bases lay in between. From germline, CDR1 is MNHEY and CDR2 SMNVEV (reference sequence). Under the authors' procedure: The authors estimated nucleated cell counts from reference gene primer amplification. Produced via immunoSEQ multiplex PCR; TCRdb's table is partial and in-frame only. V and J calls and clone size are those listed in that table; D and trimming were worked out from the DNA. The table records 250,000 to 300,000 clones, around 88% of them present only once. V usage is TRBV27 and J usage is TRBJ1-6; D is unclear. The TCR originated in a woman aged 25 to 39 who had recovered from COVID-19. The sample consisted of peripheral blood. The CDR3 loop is CASSPSEGDYNSPLHF. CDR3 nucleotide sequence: TGTGCCAGCAGCCCCAGTGAAGGAGACTATAATTCACCCCTCCACTTT.